The source of this T cell receptor beta chain is a study of human T cells and chemical hapten exposure. Across the study: Sensitization involved placing 2% DPC onto a 2 cm by 2 cm region of upper inner arm skin. Patch tests put 0.01% DPC on the upper back, read at 6 days.

The CDR3 is 11 residues long. Germline-derived CDR1 and CDR2 are SGHTA and FQGNSA. Trimming took 4 bases from V and 7 from J, leaving 7 bases between them. MiXCR, applied by TCRdb to the RACE reads, yields one record per CDR3 protein. The data show under 450,000 distinct CDR3 sequences, about 4.4% seen once. This sample's time point: patch test 1, 2 weeks after DPC sensitization. The treatment was: therapeutic diphenylcyclopropenone sensitization with weekly scalp DPC. This clonotype was observed many times. The antigen remains undetermined. Study-wide results and caveats: Expanded TCRs showed more large CDR3 clusters than pre-sensitization or healthy control sets. DPC sensitization did not alter TCRs above 1 in 1000 frequency.

J is TRBJ2-5 and V is TRBV7-2; D not certain. The sequence derives from a woman between 45 and 60 years old with alopecia areata. Some clones in this sample may be carry-over from other donors' samples. The input for sequencing was whole blood, taken in connection with sensitization to the hapten diphenylcyclopropenone (DPC). CDR3 bases: TGTGCCAGCAGCTCCCGATTGACCCAGTACTTC. It yields the protein CASSSRLTQYF.